The rows below give T cell receptor beta chains drawn from one sample of a study of T cell changes during pregnancy in multiple sclerosis. Repertoires were generated with immunoSEQ multiplex PCR, while TCRdb's copy carries only in-frame clones and drops some. The table records over 90,000 clones, around nine tenths of them present only once. Sequencing used peripheral blood, obtained in the second trimester of pregnancy. Every receptor here comes from a female donor in good health, enrolled as a control in a pregnancy study. Both conserved end residues are part of each CDR3.

V,CDR3
TRBV28,CASSLQETQYF
TRBV7-2,CASSSGVGPTDTQYF
TRBV7-2,CASSPPDRGLNEQYF
TRBV4-1,CASSSNSDTNYGYTF
TRBV2,CASSGSSGGTYEQYF
TRBV5-1,CASKVSGHQYEQYF
TRBV6-6,CASEGHGEQYF
TRBV7-9,CASSLDAAYEQYF
TRBV7-9,CASSLGRENTEAFF
TRBV18,CASRRGEGLDTQYF
TRBV5-6,CASSFGNSGFTDTQYF
TRBV5-5,CASSSGLAEQETQYF
TRBV11-2,CASSARLGRGEKLFF
TRBV6-6,CASSPTGQPQHF
TRBV7-2,CASSLAGTGVNEKLFF
TRBV4-3,CASSQGNRGGDEQFF
TRBV18,CASSPPRGSGANEQFF
TRBV19,CASSIGTGWETQYF